This T cell receptor (beta chain) was retrieved from a study of a mutant IDH1 vaccine in newly diagnosed glioma. About the research overall: Radiotherapy alone preceded vaccination by 4-6 weeks; alternatively, vaccination started with temozolomide cycles. There were 62.5% males and about 38% females among treated patients, whose mean age was approximately 44 years. The V12 visit happened in week 35, and the V13 visit happened in week 47.

About this clone itself: Its antigen is currently unknown.

Profiled with immunoSEQ multiplex PCR; TCRdb holds only in-frame clones, not every one. The sample records about 56,000 clones, around three quarters being singletons. CDR3 length: 11 residues. Looked up from germline, CDR1 is LGHNA and CDR2 is YSLEER. Time point given: week 47, end of study. Mutant IDH1 20-mer peptide, at 300 ug, made up each vaccine dose, with topical imiquimod. The patients received vaccinations eight times, in weeks 1, 3, 5, 7, 11, 15, 19 and 23. The specimen was PBMCs, collected from a glioma patient whose treatment included an IDH1 peptide vaccine. The sequence was obtained from a man aged 50-59 years with glioma. The chain joins TRBV4-3 to TRBJ2-5; 8 positions agree with TRBD1. In nucleotides, the CDR3 is TGCGCAGCCGGGACAGGAGAGACCCAGTACTTC. This encodes CAAGTGETQYF.